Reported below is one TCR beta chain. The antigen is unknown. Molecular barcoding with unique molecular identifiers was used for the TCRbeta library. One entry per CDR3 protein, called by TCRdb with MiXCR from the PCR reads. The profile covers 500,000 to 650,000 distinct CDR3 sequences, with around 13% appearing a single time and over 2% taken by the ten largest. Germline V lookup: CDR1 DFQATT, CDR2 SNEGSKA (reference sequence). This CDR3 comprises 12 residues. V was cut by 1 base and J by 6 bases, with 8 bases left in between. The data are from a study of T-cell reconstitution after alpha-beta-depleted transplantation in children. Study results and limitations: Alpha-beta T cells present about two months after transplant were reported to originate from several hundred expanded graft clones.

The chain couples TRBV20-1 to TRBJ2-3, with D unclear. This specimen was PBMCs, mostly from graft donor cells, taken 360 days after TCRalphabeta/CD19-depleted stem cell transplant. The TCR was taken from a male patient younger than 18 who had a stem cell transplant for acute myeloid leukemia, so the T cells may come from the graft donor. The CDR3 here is CSARVVGDTQYF. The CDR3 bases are TGCAGTGCTAGAGTCGTGGGGGATACGCAGTATTTT.